This record covers a single T cell receptor beta chain. V dropped 5 bases and J dropped 6 bases, with 16 bases sitting between them. The CDR3 has 14 amino acids. Germline-derived CDR1 and CDR2 are MNHEY and SVGAGI. This sample was taken from a study of blood T cell repertoires in COVID-19. Assignment of participants to cohorts was predicated upon participant-reported clinical history. Cohort 3 recovered donors had two negative PCRs, clearance, or symptom resolution. The repertoire was sequenced with immunoSEQ multiplex PCR; TCRdb's copy has only in-frame clones and lacks some. The data hold 490,000 or so clones, with approximately 91% observed a single time.

The sequence derives from a woman between 55 and 75 years old who had recovered from COVID-19. Sequencing used PBMCs or T cells enriched from blood (not recorded which). This chain joins TRBV6-5 and TRBJ1-1, with unresolved D. The CDR3 nucleotides are TGTGCCAGCAGTCCCCCCGGGGTCAGGCCTGAAGCTTTCTTT. Translation gives CASSPPGVRPEAFF.